The 17 T cell receptor beta chains reported below all come from one sample, sequenced in a study of blood T cell repertoires in COVID-19. TCRdb keeps only in-frame clones here, not all; method: immunoSEQ multiplex PCR. In the table there are approximately 280,000 clones, around 90% of which are singletons. Sequencing used peripheral blood. These receptors were obtained from a woman in her 30s with COVID-19, enrolled during active disease.

V and J are TRBV7-3 and TRBJ2-2, with 10 nucleotides matching TRBD2. The CDR3 consists of 18 residues. CDR1 is SGHTA and CDR2 is FQGTGA in the germline V gene. J lost 6 bases, V lost 4 bases, and 14 bases had no gene match. The CDR3 is CASSSSHLAGANPGELFF. Written as DNA, the CDR3 is TGTGCCAGCAGCTCCAGCCACCTAGCGGGAGCGAATCCCGGGGAGCTGTTTTTT.

The gene calls are TRBV14 and TRBJ1-6, with a tentative D call TRBD1 (5 bases). Deletions cut 3 bases from V and 9 bases from J, with 12 bases between. The CDR3 runs to 14 residues. The germline V gene has CDR1 SGHDN and CDR2 FVKESK. CDR3 protein: CASSQEGKSSPLHF. The DNA for the CDR3 is TGTGCCAGCAGCCAGGAGGGGAAAAGTTCACCCCTCCACTTT. Full variable domain (outside the CDR3, taken from reference TRBV14 and TRBJ1-6): EAGVTQFPSHSVIEKGQTVTLRCDPISGHDNLYWYRRVMGKEIKFLLHFVKESKQDESGMPNNRFLAERTGGTYSTLKVQPAELEDSGVYFCASSQEGKSSPLHFGNGTRLTVT.

The V call is TRBV5-1, the J call TRBJ2-7; tentatively, D is TRBD1 (6 bases). V lost 0 bases and J 3 bases, leaving 13 bases between the germline ends. CDR3 size: 15 residues. Germline V lookup: CDR1 SGHRS, CDR2 YFSETQ. The CDR3 DNA reads as TGCGCCAGCAGCTTGGATCAGGGGAATGTCTACGAGCAGTACTTC. Protein sequence: CASSLDQGNVYEQYF.

This clone occurred once. The chain joins TRBV25-1 to TRBJ2-5; TRBD2 matches at 7 bases. This CDR3 has 15 amino acids. The germline V gene encodes CDR1 MGHDK and CDR2 SYGVNS. Trimming removed 2 bases from V and 5 bases from J; junction bases left unmatched: 8. This CDR3 is CASSETFSGYETQYF. The CDR3, as DNA: TGTGCCAGCAGTGAAACCTTTAGCGGGTACGAGACCCAGTACTTC.

The rearrangement joins TRBV28 to TRBJ1-3, with TRBD1 identical over 8 bases. This CDR3 spans 18 amino acids. Germline V gives CDR1 MDHEN, CDR2 SYDVKM. V dropped 2 bases and J dropped 0; count of bases not matched to a gene: 9. CDR3 region: CASSLGDRRFYSGNTIYF. Here the CDR3 DNA reads TGTGCCAGCAGTTTAGGGGACAGGAGGTTTTACTCTGGAAACACCATATATTTT.

The chain carries TRBV5-5 and TRBJ2-5; 7 bases line up with TRBD1. J was trimmed by 4 bases and V by 1 base; bases with no gene match: 7. This CDR3 has 15 amino acids. Germline V lookup: CDR1 SGHKS, CDR2 YYEKEE (reference sequence). The CDR3 here is CASSLSGQWIETQYF. The DNA for the CDR3 is TGTGCCAGCAGCTTGTCGGGACAGTGGATAGAGACCCAGTACTTC.

The rearrangement links TRBV7-9 to TRBJ2-7; tentatively, D is TRBD1 (6 bases). Germline lookup yields CDR1 SEHNR and CDR2 FQNEAQ (reference sequence). Trimming shortened V by 5 bases and J by 2 bases, and 10 bases separated the two germline ends. The CDR3 sequence is 13 residues long. The CDR3 sequence: CASSPTGTYEQYF. The CDR3 coding sequence is TGTGCCAGCAGCCCTACAGGGACCTACGAGCAGTACTTC.

The chain uses TRBV3-1 (or the pseudogene TRBV3-2) and TRBJ1-5; 7 bases align to TRBD1. Germline values: CDR1 LGHDT, CDR2 YNNKEL (reference sequence). The CDR3 consists of 15 residues. V shed 2 bases, J shed 1 base, and the junction held 2 bases outside the gene matches. The chain's CDR3 is CASSQRGLSNQPQHF. The CDR3 bases are TGTGCCAGCAGCCAAAGGGGGCTAAGCAATCAGCCCCAGCATTTT.

In this sample, this clone turned up once. The chain uses TRBV7-8 and TRBJ2-5; perhaps TRBD2 as D (5 bases). The CDR3 contains 15 residues. Looked up from germline, CDR1 is SGHVS and CDR2 is FQNEAQ. Between the trimmed V and J ends, which lost 1 base and 2 bases, there was a span of 11 bases. The CDR3 DNA reads as TGTGCCAGCAGCTTAGTAGTAGCGCGGCAAGAGACCCAGTACTTC. Its translation is CASSLVVARQETQYF.

This chain joins TRBV24-1 and TRBJ1-1; perhaps TRBD1 as D (5 bases). The germline V gene has CDR1 KGHDR and CDR2 SFDVKD. V shed 7 bases and J shed 1 base, with 12 bases lying between them. The CDR3 contains 14 residues. The CDR3 here is CATRPPGRNTEAFF. The CDR3 DNA reads TGTGCCACCAGGCCCCCAGGGCGGAACACTGAAGCTTTCTTT.

This sequence joins TRBV20-1 and TRBJ2-2; TRBD2 aligns across 7 bases. CDR1 is DFQATT and CDR2 is SNEGSKA in the germline V gene (reference sequence). The V and J ends lost 3 bases and 4 bases, in that order; junction bases with no gene match: 8. The CDR3 length is 15 residues. Here the CDR3 DNA reads TGCAGTGCTAGTAGGAGAGGGAGGGCCACCGGGGAGCTGTTTTTT. Translating gives CSASRRGRATGELFF.

This clone has only one observation. The CDR3 nucleotides are TGTGCCAGCAGTGCCTTGGGCCCCTACAATGAGCAGTTCTTC. It encodes CASSALGPYNEQFF. The chain couples TRBV27 to TRBJ2-1, with D unclear. The CDR3 covers 14 residues. Germline V gene lookup returns CDR1 MNHEY and CDR2 SMNVEV (reference sequence). Trimming took off 5 bases at V and 2 bases at J, with 10 bases between the two ends.

The V and J genes are TRBV20-1 and TRBJ2-6; D unclear. Trimming took 3 bases from V and 0 from J, leaving 6 bases between them. CDR1 is DFQATT and CDR2 is SNEGSKA in the germline V gene (reference sequence). The CDR3 loop spans 14 amino acids. The CDR3 DNA sequence: TGCAGTGCTAGTTTGAGCTCTGGGGCCAACGTCCTGACTTTC. Translation gives CSASLSSGANVLTF.

The chain recombines TRBV6-1 with TRBJ2-3, with 7 nucleotides matching TRBD2. The V gene end was trimmed by 1 base and the J gene end by 14 bases; junction bases not matched to a gene: 9. The CDR3 runs 13 residues. Germline-derived CDR1 and CDR2 are MNHNS and SASEGT. The CDR3 coding sequence is TGTGCCAGCAGTGAAGGGTTGGCGGGAGTCCCGTATTTT. Translated, it gives CASSEGLAGVPYF.

The genes are TRBV16 and TRBJ2-3, with a possible D match to TRBD2 (5 bases). Germline V gene lookup returns CDR1 KGHSY and CDR2 FQNENV. Trimming pared 3 bases from V and 5 bases from J, leaving 6 bases between. CDR3 length: 12 residues. The CDR3 DNA sequence: TGTGCCAGCAGCCAGAGCGGAGATACGCAGTATTTT. Encoded protein: CASSQSGDTQYF.

V usage is TRBV6-4 and J usage is TRBJ2-1; 8 bases are shared with TRBD1. In germline, CDR1 is MRHNA, CDR2 SNTAGT. V lost 6 bases, J lost 0 bases, and 7 bases stayed unmatched. This CDR3 is built from 16 residues. The CDR3 is CASSAQQGGSYNEQFF. The CDR3 DNA follows: TGTGCCAGCAGCGCACAACAGGGGGGCTCCTACAATGAGCAGTTCTTC.

This chain joins TRBV7-8 and TRBJ2-2; no definite D call. Germline V lookup: CDR1 SGHVS, CDR2 FQNEAQ. The germline V and J ends were trimmed by 3 bases and 5 bases, with 13 bases remaining between them. This CDR3 comprises 15 residues. The CDR3 sequence is CASSFDGFLTGELFF. The CDR3 DNA is TGTGCCAGCAGCTTTGACGGGTTTTTGACCGGGGAGCTGTTTTTT.